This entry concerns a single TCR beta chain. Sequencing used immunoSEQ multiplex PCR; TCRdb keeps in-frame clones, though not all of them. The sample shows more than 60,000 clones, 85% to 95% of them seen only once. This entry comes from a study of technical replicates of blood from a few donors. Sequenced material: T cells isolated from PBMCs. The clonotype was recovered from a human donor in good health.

The CDR3 protein is CASRVQGSDTGELFF. Here the CDR3 DNA reads TGTGCCAGTAGAGTACAGGGGTCGGACACCGGGGAGCTGTTTTTT. The chain combines TRBV19 with TRBJ2-2, with 7 bases identical to TRBD1. Looked up from germline, CDR1 is LNHDA and CDR2 is SQIVND (reference sequence). This CDR3 has 15 amino acids. Germline trimming cut 6 bases from V and 3 bases from J; bases unmatched to any gene: 7.